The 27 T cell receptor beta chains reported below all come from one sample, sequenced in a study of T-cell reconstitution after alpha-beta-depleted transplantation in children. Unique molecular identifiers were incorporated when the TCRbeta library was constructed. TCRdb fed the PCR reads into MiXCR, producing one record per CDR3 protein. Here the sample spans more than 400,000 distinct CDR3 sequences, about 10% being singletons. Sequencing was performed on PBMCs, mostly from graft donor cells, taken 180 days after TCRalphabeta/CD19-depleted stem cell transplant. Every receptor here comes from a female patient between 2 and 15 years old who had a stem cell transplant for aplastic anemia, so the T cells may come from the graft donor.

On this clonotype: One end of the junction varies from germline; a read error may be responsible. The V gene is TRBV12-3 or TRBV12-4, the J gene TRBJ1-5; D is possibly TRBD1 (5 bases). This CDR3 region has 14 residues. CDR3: CASSRGPSNQPEHF. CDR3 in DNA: TGTGCCAGCAGTAGGGGACCGAGCAATCAGCCCGAGCATTTT.

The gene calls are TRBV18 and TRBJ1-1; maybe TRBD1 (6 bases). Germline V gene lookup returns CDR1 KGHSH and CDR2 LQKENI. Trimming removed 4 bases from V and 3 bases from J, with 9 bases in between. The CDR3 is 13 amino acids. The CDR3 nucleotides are TGTGCCAGCTCACAGTACAGGGACACTGAAGCTTTCTTT. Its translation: CASSQYRDTEAFF.

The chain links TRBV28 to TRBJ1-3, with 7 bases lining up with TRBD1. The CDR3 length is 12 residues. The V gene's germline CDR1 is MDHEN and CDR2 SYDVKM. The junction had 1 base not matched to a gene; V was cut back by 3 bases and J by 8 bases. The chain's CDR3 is CASSFQGDTIYF. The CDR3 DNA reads TGTGCCAGCAGTTTTCAGGGGGACACCATATATTTT. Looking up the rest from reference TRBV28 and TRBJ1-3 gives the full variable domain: DVKVTQSSRYLVKRTGEKVFLECVQDMDHENMFWYRQDPGLGLRLIYFSYDVKMKEKGDIPEGYSVSREKKERFSLILESASTNQTSMYLCASSFQGDTIYFGEGSWLTVV.

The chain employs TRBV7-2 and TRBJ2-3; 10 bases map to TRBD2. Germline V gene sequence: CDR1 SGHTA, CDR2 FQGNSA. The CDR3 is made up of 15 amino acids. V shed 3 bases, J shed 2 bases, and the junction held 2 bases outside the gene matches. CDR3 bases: TGTGCCAGCAGCTTCGGACTAGCGGCCACAGATACGCAGTATTTT. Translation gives CASSFGLAATDTQYF.

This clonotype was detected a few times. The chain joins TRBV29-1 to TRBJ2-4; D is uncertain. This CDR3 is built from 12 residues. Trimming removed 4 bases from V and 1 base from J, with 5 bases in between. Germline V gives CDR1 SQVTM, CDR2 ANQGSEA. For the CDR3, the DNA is TGCAGCGTTGGTGGGGCCAAAAACATTCAGTACTTC. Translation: CSVGGAKNIQYF.

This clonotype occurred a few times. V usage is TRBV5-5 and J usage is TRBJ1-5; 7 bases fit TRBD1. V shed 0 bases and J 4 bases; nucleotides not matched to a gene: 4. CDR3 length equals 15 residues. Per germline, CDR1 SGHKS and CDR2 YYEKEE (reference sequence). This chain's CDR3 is CASSLEQGGNQPQHF. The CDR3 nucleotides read TGTGCCAGCAGCTTGGAGCAGGGGGGAAATCAGCCCCAGCATTTT.

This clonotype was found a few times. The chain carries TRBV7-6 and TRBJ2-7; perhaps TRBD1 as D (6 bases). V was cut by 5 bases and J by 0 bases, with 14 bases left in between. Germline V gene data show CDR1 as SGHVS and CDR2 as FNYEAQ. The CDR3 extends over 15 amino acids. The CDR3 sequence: CASSPRQAISYEQYF. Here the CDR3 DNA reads TGTGCCAGCAGCCCCAGACAGGCCATCTCCTACGAGCAGTACTTC.

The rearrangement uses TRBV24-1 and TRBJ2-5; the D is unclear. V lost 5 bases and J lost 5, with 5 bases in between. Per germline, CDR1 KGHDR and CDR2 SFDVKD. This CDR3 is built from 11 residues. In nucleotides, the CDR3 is TGTGCCACCAGTGTAGGGGAGACCCAGTACTTC. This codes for CATSVGETQYF.

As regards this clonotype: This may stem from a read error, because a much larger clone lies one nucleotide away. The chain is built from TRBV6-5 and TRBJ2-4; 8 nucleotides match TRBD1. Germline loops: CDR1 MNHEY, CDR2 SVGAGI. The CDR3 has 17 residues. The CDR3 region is CASSYSSRGLSKNSQYF. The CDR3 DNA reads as TGTGCCAGCAGTTACTCGAGCAGGGGGCTCTCCAAAAACAGTCAGTACTTC.

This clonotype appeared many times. The CDR3 spells CASSARQGRYGYTF. For the CDR3, the DNA is TGTGCCAGCAGCGCCCGACAGGGGCGCTATGGCTACACCTTC. V usage is TRBV21-1 and J usage is TRBJ1-2; the DNA was not used to check the table's D call, TRBD1. TRBV21-1 is given as a pseudogene. There are 14 residues in the CDR3.

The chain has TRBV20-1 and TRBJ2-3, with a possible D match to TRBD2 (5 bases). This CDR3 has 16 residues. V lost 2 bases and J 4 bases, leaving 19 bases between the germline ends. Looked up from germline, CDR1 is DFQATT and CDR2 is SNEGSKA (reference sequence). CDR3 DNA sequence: TGCAGTGCTAGACCCTCACGAGGGTCCGAGGCAGATACGCAGTATTTT. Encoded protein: CSARPSRGSEADTQYF.

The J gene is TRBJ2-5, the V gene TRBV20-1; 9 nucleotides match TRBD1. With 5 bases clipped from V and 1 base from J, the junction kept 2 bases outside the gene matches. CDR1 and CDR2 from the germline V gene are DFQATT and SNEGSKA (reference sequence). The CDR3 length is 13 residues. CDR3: CSARQGGQETQYF. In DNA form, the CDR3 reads TGCAGTGCTCGACAGGGGGGCCAAGAGACCCAGTACTTC.

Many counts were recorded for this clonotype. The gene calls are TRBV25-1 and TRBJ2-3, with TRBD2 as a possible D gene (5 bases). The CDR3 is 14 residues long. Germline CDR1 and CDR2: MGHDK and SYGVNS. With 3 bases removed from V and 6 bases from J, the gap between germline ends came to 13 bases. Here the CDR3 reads CASSDILGGDTQYF. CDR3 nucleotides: TGTGCCAGCAGTGACATCCTAGGCGGGGATACGCAGTATTTT.

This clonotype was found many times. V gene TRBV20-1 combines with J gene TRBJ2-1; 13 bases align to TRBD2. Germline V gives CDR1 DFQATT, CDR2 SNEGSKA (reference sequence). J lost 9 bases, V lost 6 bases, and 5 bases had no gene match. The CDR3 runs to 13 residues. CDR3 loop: CSARTSGSGEQFF. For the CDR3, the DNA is TGCAGTGCCCGGACTAGCGGGAGTGGTGAGCAGTTCTTC.

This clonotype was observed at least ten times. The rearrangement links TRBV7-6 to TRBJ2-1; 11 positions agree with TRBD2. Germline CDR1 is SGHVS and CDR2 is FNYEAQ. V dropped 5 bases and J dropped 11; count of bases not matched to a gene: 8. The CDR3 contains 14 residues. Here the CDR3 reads CASSLLGTSGKQFF. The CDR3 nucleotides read TGTGCCAGCAGCCTCCTGGGGACTAGCGGAAAGCAGTTCTTC.

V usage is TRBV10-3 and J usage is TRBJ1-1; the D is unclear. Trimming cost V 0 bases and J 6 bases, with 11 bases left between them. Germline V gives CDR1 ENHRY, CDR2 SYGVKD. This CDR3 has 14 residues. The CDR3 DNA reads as TGTGCCATCAGTGAGTCAAAGGCCCAGCCTGAAGCTTTCTTT. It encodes CAISESKAQPEAFF.

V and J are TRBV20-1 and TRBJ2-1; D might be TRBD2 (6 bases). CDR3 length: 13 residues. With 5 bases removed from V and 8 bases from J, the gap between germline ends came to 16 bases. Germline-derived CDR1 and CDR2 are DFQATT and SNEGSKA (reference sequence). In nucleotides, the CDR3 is TGCAGTGCTCCCTGGTGGGCTAGCGATGAGCAGTTCTTC. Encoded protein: CSAPWWASDEQFF.

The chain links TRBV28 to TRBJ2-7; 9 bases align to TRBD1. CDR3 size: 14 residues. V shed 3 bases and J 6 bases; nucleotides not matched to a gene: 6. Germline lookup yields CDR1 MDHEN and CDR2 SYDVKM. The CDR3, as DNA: TGTGCCAGCAGTTTTGGGGACAGGGAGGGCGAGCAGTACTTC. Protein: CASSFGDREGEQYF.

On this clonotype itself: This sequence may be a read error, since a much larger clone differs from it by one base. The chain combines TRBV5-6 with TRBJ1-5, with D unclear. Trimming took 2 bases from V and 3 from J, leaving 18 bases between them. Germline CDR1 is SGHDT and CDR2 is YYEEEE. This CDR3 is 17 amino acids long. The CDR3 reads CASSFGRTGHINQPQHF. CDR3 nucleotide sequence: TGTGCCAGCAGCTTCGGCAGGACGGGCCATATCAATCAGCCCCAGCATTTT.

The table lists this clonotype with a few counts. Here the CDR3 DNA reads TGTGCCAGCAGACCCCCGGGACAGGGTATCAATGAGCAGTTCTTC. Translated, it gives CASRPPGQGINEQFF. The rearrangement uses TRBV12-3 or TRBV12-4 and TRBJ2-1, with 9 bases identical to TRBD1. The CDR3 runs to 15 residues. J was trimmed by 6 bases and V by 6 bases; bases with no gene match: 9.

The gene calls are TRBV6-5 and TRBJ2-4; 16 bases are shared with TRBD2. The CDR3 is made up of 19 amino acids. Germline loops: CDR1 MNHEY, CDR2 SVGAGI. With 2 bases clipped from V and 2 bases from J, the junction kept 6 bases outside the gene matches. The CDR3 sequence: CASSYRGTSGRATKNIQYF. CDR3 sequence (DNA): TGTGCCAGCAGTTACCGAGGGACTAGCGGGAGGGCCACCAAAAACATTCAGTACTTC.

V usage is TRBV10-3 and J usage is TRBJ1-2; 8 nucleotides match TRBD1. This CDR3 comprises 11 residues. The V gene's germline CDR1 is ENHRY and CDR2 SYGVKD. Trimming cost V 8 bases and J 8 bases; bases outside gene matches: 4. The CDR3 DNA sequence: TGTGCCATCGGACAGGGTGGAGGCTACACCTTC. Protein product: CAIGQGGGYTF.

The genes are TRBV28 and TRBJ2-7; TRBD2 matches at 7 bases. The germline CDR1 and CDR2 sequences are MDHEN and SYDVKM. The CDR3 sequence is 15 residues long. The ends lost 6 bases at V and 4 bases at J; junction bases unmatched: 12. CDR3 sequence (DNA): TGTGCCAGCAGCAGCGGGGCTTCCACCCAGTACGAGCAGTACTTC. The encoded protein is CASSSGASTQYEQYF.

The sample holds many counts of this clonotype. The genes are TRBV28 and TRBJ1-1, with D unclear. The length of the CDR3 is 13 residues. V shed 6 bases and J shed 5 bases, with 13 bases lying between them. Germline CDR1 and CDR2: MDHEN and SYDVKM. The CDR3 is CASRFRARTEAFF. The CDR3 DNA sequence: TGTGCCAGCAGATTCCGGGCGCGGACTGAAGCTTTCTTT.

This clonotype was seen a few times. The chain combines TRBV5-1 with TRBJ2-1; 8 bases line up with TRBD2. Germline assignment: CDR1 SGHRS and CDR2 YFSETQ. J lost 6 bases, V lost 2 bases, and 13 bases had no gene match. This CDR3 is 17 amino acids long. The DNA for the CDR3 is TGCGCCAGCAGCTTATCTAGCGGGCGACGGGCCACCAATGAGCAGTTCTTC. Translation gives CASSLSSGRRATNEQFF.

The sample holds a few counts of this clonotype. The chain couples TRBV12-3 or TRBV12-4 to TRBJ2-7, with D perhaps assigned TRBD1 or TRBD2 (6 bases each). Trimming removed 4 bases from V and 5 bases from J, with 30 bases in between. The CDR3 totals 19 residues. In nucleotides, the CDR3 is TGTGCCAGCAGTTCAGATACAGGGTGGGTGATAGCGGAGTTCCACGAGCAGTACTTC. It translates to CASSSDTGWVIAEFHEQYF.

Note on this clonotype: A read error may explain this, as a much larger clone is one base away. CDR3 region: CASSFERLYPYEQYF. DNA of the CDR3: TGCGCCAGCAGCTTTGAACGCCTTTACCCCTACGAGCAGTACTTC. The genes are TRBV5-1 and TRBJ2-7; D gene ambiguous. The V and J ends lost 2 bases and 2 bases respectively, with 14 bases between them. CDR1 SGHRS and CDR2 YFSETQ come from the germline V gene. The CDR3 length is 15 residues. Drawing the rest from reference TRBV5-1 and TRBJ2-7, the complete variable domain is KAGVTQTPRYLIKTRGQQVTLSCSPISGHRSVSWYQQTPGQGLQFLFEYFSETQRNKGNFPGRFSGRQFSNSRSEMNVSTLELGDSALYLCASSFERLYPYEQYFGPGTRLTVT.